This TCR beta chain appears in the sequencing data of a study of blood T cell repertoires in COVID-19. This clone was observed a single time. In germline, CDR1 is SGDLS, CDR2 YYNGEE. V gave up 3 bases and J gave up 7 bases; unmatched junction bases: 6. CDR3 length: 15 residues. Authors' data handling: Amplification from reference gene primers served as the basis for estimated nucleated cell counts. This table comes from immunoSEQ multiplex PCR, and its TCRdb copy is limited to in-frame clones, with some not included. The V and J calls and clone size were taken over from that table, and D and trimming were inferred from the DNA. The sample carries 110,000 or so clones, around nine tenths recorded once.

The V call is TRBV9, the J call TRBJ2-1, with TRBD2 matching over 11 bases. This TCR was recovered from a woman in her 70s who had recovered from COVID-19. Material: peripheral blood. The CDR3 DNA reads TGTGCCAGCAGCGCGACTAGCGGGACGGGGAATGAGCAGTTCTTC. This sequence encodes CASSATSGTGNEQFF.